This TCR beta chain was identified during a study of naive and memory T cell subsets. Two oligonucleotides, mixed equimolar, formed the beta constant-region primer covering TRBC1 and TRBC2. The ligated cDNA underwent four PCR rounds using SP2 and nested alpha and beta constant-region primers. A 12-nucleotide UMI and the SP2 primer were added to the cDNA 3' end by oligonucleotide ligation. TCRdb independently ran MiXCR on the UMI-ligation and nested PCR reads; one entry per CDR3 protein. The data contain some 82,000 distinct CDR3 sequences, roughly 10% of them singletons. Germline-derived CDR1 and CDR2 are SEHNR and FQNEAQ (reference sequence). There are 19 residues in the CDR3. V was trimmed by 4 bases and J by 5 bases, leaving 29 bases between them. Four subsets defined by CD45RA and CD27 were sorted after CD3, CD4, CD8 and live/dead staining. Overall study results and limits: Especially in CD8 cells, naive repertoires contained a few larger clonotypes, possibly CD45RA-re-expressing memory cells. In naive cells, over 95% of TCR sequences were seen only once.

Many counts were recorded for this clonotype. Its target is unknown. This TCR derives from a human donor in good health. Sample: naive CD4+ T cells from blood. The rearrangement joins TRBV7-9 to TRBJ2-5; D may correspond to TRBD1 or TRBD2 (5 bases each). CDR3 protein: CASSSPGWFERPREETQYF. CDR3 in DNA: TGTGCCAGCAGCTCACCAGGGTGGTTTGAGCGACCTAGGGAGGAGACCCAGTACTTC.